The entry below gives a single T cell receptor beta chain sequence along with its context. The entry originates in a study of blood T cell repertoires in COVID-19. Two consecutive negative NP/OP PCR tests, clearance, or resolved symptoms defined Cohort 3 recovery. The V gene lost 1 base and the J gene lost 6 bases, with 18 bases spanning the gap. In germline, CDR1 is LGHDT, CDR2 YNNKEL (reference sequence). The CDR3 sequence is 16 residues long. Original methodology: The authors estimated nucleated cell counts from reference gene primer amplification. Libraries were prepared by immunoSEQ multiplex PCR; TCRdb keeps only in-frame clonotypes and omits some of them. That table furnishes V, J and clone size, whereas the DNA furnished D and trimming. The repertoire holds fewer than 450,000 clones, with more than 75% as singletons.

Input material: PBMCs or T cells enriched from blood (not recorded which). The sequence was collected from a woman in her 30s who had recovered from COVID-19. This sequence joins TRBV3-1 (or the pseudogene TRBV3-2) and TRBJ1-1; D gene ambiguous. The CDR3 is CASSQVGGRPAAEAFF. The CDR3 coding sequence is TGTGCCAGCAGCCAAGTAGGAGGACGGCCAGCGGCTGAAGCTTTCTTT.